This T cell receptor beta chain was sequenced in a study of CD8 T cells in Susac syndrome. Overall study results and limits: The relatively small number of individuals in the TCR sequencing and HLA analysis was acknowledged by the study.

The V gene lost 5 bases and the J gene lost 3 bases, with 11 bases spanning the gap. The V gene's germline CDR1 is LNHNV and CDR2 YYDKDF (reference sequence). The CDR3 spans 13 residues. As regards this clonotype: Its antigen is unidentified.

RNA, at about 0.45 to 1 ug, was reverse transcribed with random hexamers. The amplification used immunoSEQ multiplex PCR on TCR beta CDR3; it spanned 54 Vbeta and 13 Jbeta. TCRdb recomputed calls from the immunoSEQ multiplex PCR reads with MiXCR, one row per CDR3 protein. Of about 130,000 distinct CDR3 sequences in the sample, around nine tenths were seen once. Sequencing targeted TCR beta in blood CD8+ and CD4+ T cells. The multiple sclerosis controls were treatment-naive patients with relapsing-remitting disease that was stable or active. The chain employs TRBV15 and TRBJ2-7; weak D call: TRBD1 (5 bases). The material sequenced was CD8+ T cells from PBMCs. The sequence derives from a human donor with multiple sclerosis. This CDR3 is CATSPTGDYEQYF. DNA for the CDR3: TGTGCCACCAGCCCAACAGGCGACTACGAGCAGTACTTC.